A single sample gave rise to the 30 T cell receptor beta chains below, sequenced in a study of radiotherapy plus CTLA-4 blockade in lung cancer. Using immunoSEQ multiplex PCR, the repertoire was profiled, and TCRdb retains in-frame clones only, with some absent. The repertoire includes 11,000 to 15,000 clones, 70% to 90% of them detected once, and approximately 15% sits in the top ten. The sample in question was peripheral blood, obtained from a patient treated with radiotherapy plus ipilimumab. The receptors come from a human donor with non-small cell lung cancer that progressed on radiotherapy plus ipilimumab. Some clones in this sample may be carry-over from other donors' samples.

This clone was detected only once. The chain carries TRBV4-1 and TRBJ1-6, with D perhaps matching TRBD1 (6 bases). The V and J ends lost 4 bases and 9 bases respectively, with 22 bases between them. This CDR3 spans 17 amino acids. CDR1 and CDR2 (germline): MGHRA, YSYEKL. Written as DNA, the CDR3 is TGCGCCAGCAGCCTCGCATGGGACGGGGGGCCGGCTTCACCCCTCCACTTT. Protein: CASSLAWDGGPASPLHF.

V gene TRBV7-6 combines with J gene TRBJ1-5; 8 bases fit TRBD1. The CDR3 totals 16 residues. Germline CDR1 SGHVS, CDR2 FNYEAQ. Trimming took 5 bases from V and 2 from J; bases not matched to a gene: 8. Here the CDR3 reads CASSPGQGARNQPQHF. CDR3 nucleotides: TGTGCCAGCAGCCCTGGACAGGGAGCACGCAATCAGCCCCAGCATTTT.

The genes are TRBV2 and TRBJ2-7, with TRBD1 matching 9 bases. The CDR3 covers 13 residues. Germline V CDR1 and CDR2: SNHLY, FYNNEI. V shed 8 bases and J 7 bases; nucleotides not matched to a gene: 9. This CDR3 is CASGGQGFREQYF. Here the CDR3 DNA reads TGTGCCAGCGGAGGACAGGGGTTTAGGGAGCAGTACTTC. The full variable domain, completed using reference TRBV2 and TRBJ2-7, is EPEVTQTPSHQVTQMGQEVILRCVPISNHLYFYWYRQILGQKVEFLVSFYNNEISEKSEIFDDQFSVERPDGSNFTLKIRSTKLEDSAMYFCASGGQGFREQYFGPGTRLTVT.

The rearrangement links TRBV7-9 to TRBJ2-5; tentatively, D is TRBD2 (6 bases). Looked up from germline, CDR1 is SEHNR and CDR2 is FQNEAQ (reference sequence). V was clipped by 2 bases and J by 2 bases, with 9 bases between them. The CDR3 has 14 residues. The CDR3 DNA reads as TGTGCCAGCAGCTTAAAAGGAGGGCAAGAGACCCAGTACTTC. Amino acid sequence: CASSLKGGQETQYF.

The chain carries TRBV25-1 and TRBJ1-4; D uncertain. CDR1 is MGHDK and CDR2 is SYGVNS in the germline V gene. This CDR3 region has 16 residues. Trimming took 3 bases from V and 8 from J, leaving 19 bases between them. DNA of the CDR3: TGTGCCAGCAGTGACTTCCCGGGAGGACGGGAGGAAAAACTGTTTTTT. Amino acid sequence: CASSDFPGGREEKLFF.

V is TRBV15 and J is TRBJ2-7; 8 bases match TRBD1. V trimming: 4 bases; J trimming: 2 bases; junction bases outside the gene matches: 7. Germline CDR1 and CDR2: LNHNV and YYDKDF (reference sequence). The CDR3 length is 15 residues. The CDR3 DNA follows: TGTGCCACCAGCACACGACAGGGGCGTCCCTACGAGCAGTACTTC. As protein: CATSTRQGRPYEQYF. Using reference TRBV15 and TRBJ2-7 for the parts outside the CDR3, the full variable domain is DAMVIQNPRYQVTQFGKPVTLSCSQTLNHNVMYWYQQKSSQAPKLLFHYYDKDFNNEADTPDNFQSRRPNTSFCFLDIRSPGLGDTAMYLCATSTRQGRPYEQYFGPGTRLTVT.

The CDR3 sequence: CASSIDRGQTGELFF. CDR3 nucleotide sequence: TGCGCCAGCAGCATCGACAGGGGTCAAACCGGGGAGCTGTTTTTT. The gene calls are TRBV5-1 and TRBJ2-2, with TRBD1 matching over 8 bases. Germline loops: CDR1 SGHRS, CDR2 YFSETQ. Trimming removed 4 bases from V and 5 bases from J; junction bases left unmatched: 7. This CDR3 comprises 15 residues. Variable domain in full (rest from reference TRBV5-1 and TRBJ2-2): KAGVTQTPRYLIKTRGQQVTLSCSPISGHRSVSWYQQTPGQGLQFLFEYFSETQRNKGNFPGRFSGRQFSNSRSEMNVSTLELGDSALYLCASSIDRGQTGELFFGEGSRLTVL.

This chain uses TRBV28 with TRBJ2-2; the match to TRBD2 covers 7 bases. V shed 5 bases, J shed 3 bases, and the junction held 6 bases outside the gene matches. The CDR3 loop spans 15 amino acids. In germline, CDR1 is MDHEN, CDR2 SYDVKM. The chain's CDR3 is CASSAAGRDTGELFF. CDR3 coding DNA: TGTGCCAGCAGTGCGGCAGGGAGGGACACCGGGGAGCTGTTTTTT.

This clone appeared a few times. The chain employs TRBV6-1 and TRBJ1-2, with D possibly being TRBD1 (6 bases). This CDR3 is built from 11 residues. V lost 8 bases to trimming and J lost 3 bases, with 7 bases between them. Germline CDR1 and CDR2: MNHNS and SASEGT. As DNA, the CDR3 is TGTGCCAGCGGGGGCCACTATGGCTACACCTTC. Protein product: CASGGHYGYTF.

The chain has TRBV29-1 and TRBJ1-2, with D perhaps matching TRBD1 (6 bases). The germline CDR1 and CDR2 sequences are SQVTM and ANQGSEA. Trimming left V 4 bases short and J 8 bases short, with 14 bases between. The CDR3 extends over 12 amino acids. The CDR3 DNA reads TGCAGCGTTGTGGGGGCAGCAGAGGGCTACACCTTC. It translates to CSVVGAAEGYTF.

This clone has a single count. The DNA of the CDR3 is TGTGCCAGCAGTCCGCCTCGTCCAGCGGACTGGGTAGACCAGCATTTT. Protein: CASSPPRPADWVDQHF. This chain joins TRBV27 and TRBJ1-5; unclear D gene. CDR3 length equals 16 residues. Germline lookup yields CDR1 MNHEY and CDR2 SMNVEV (reference sequence). Trimming stripped 5 bases from V and 12 bases from J, with 26 bases between.

This rearrangement joins TRBV10-2 to TRBJ2-7, with a weak D call TRBD1 (7 bases). V lost 0 bases and J 0 bases, leaving 18 bases between the germline ends. Looked up from germline, CDR1 is WSHSY and CDR2 is SAAADI. The CDR3 is made up of 18 amino acids. For the CDR3, the DNA is TGCGCCAGCAGTGAGTCTTGGAGGGGACAGACCTTCTCCTACGAGCAGTACTTC. Its translation: CASSESWRGQTFSYEQYF.

This chain joins TRBV5-1 and TRBJ1-2; 7 nucleotides line up with TRBD1. The germline V gene encodes CDR1 SGHRS and CDR2 YFSETQ. V trimming: 0 bases; J trimming: 6 bases; junction bases outside the gene matches: 8. This CDR3 region has 15 residues. The CDR3 sequence is CASSLVQGGINGYTF. The DNA for the CDR3 is TGCGCCAGCAGCTTGGTTCAGGGGGGTATAAATGGCTACACCTTC. Supplemented by reference TRBV5-1 and TRBJ1-2, the full variable domain reads KAGVTQTPRYLIKTRGQQVTLSCSPISGHRSVSWYQQTPGQGLQFLFEYFSETQRNKGNFPGRFSGRQFSNSRSEMNVSTLELGDSALYLCASSLVQGGINGYTFGSGTRLTVV.

As regards this clone: The limits of the CDR3 on the DNA are not certain, so only TCRdb's listed CDR3 is given. The chain couples TRBV21-1 to TRBJ2-6; TRBD1 is the table's D call, not checked against the DNA. TRBV21-1 is a documented pseudogene. Termini included, the CDR3 measures 22 amino acids. This CDR3 reads CASSKESLVGQGSPSGANVLTF.

The chain combines TRBV5-1 with TRBJ1-1; D perhaps matches TRBD1 (6 bases). Trimming pared 1 base from V and 6 bases from J, leaving 13 bases between. CDR1 and CDR2 (germline): SGHRS, YFSETQ. The CDR3 covers 14 residues. The CDR3 DNA reads TGCGCCAGCAGCTTGAGCAGGGGTAGTGCTGAAGCTTTCTTT. Encoded protein: CASSLSRGSAEAFF.

This chain connects TRBV10-2 to TRBJ2-1; D may be TRBD2 (6 bases). The V gene lost 6 bases and the J gene lost 4 bases, with 10 bases spanning the gap. This CDR3 is 13 amino acids long. Germline CDR1 and CDR2: WSHSY and SAAADI. Written as DNA, the CDR3 is TGCGCCAGCAGGGTTAGCGGTTACAATGAGCAGTTCTTC. This encodes CASRVSGYNEQFF.

CDR3 protein: CASSGGATGTNEQFF. CDR3 nucleotides: TGTGCCAGCAGTGGGGGGGCCACGGGGACCAATGAGCAGTTCTTC. The rearrangement joins TRBV28 to TRBJ2-1, with D tentatively TRBD2 (7 bases). CDR1 and CDR2 from the germline V gene are MDHEN and SYDVKM. V was clipped by 5 bases and J by 6 bases, with 17 bases between them. The length of the CDR3 is 15 residues.

The chain uses TRBV4-3 and TRBJ1-4; no clear D gene. The germline V and J ends were trimmed by 0 bases and 0 bases, with 8 bases remaining between them. The CDR3 has 16 residues. Germline CDR1 and CDR2: LGHNA and YSLEER. DNA for the CDR3: TGCGCCAGCAGCCAAGATCTGAGGGCAACTAATGAAAAACTGTTTTTT. Translated, it gives CASSQDLRATNEKLFF.

V and J are TRBV10-2 and TRBJ1-2, with D unresolved. From germline, CDR1 is WSHSY and CDR2 SAAADI. Trimming removed 0 bases from V and 5 bases from J, with 13 bases in between. The CDR3 is made up of 15 amino acids. The CDR3 region is CASSESIEITYGYTF. DNA for the CDR3: TGCGCCAGCAGTGAGTCGATAGAGATAACTTATGGCTACACCTTC.

This rearrangement joins TRBV7-2 to TRBJ1-1; tentatively, D is TRBD1 (6 bases). The CDR3 is 14 amino acids. Looked up from germline, CDR1 is SGHTA and CDR2 is FQGNSA. Trimming shortened V by 5 bases and J by 4 bases, and 14 bases separated the two germline ends. This CDR3 reads CASSAGQRRTEAFF. The CDR3 nucleotides read TGTGCCAGCAGCGCAGGACAGCGCCGCACTGAAGCTTTCTTT.

This clone occurred once. This chain links TRBV7-9 with TRBJ1-4; 10 bases align to TRBD1. V lost 5 bases and J lost 5; bases outside the gene matches: 2. CDR1 is SEHNR, CDR2 FQNEAQ, per germline (reference sequence). The CDR3 extends over 14 amino acids. The CDR3 is CASSLDRGNEKLFF. Here the CDR3 DNA reads TGTGCCAGCAGCCTGGACAGGGGGAATGAAAAACTGTTTTTT.

This sequence joins TRBV6-5 and TRBJ1-1; perhaps TRBD1 as D (5 bases). The germline V gene encodes CDR1 MNHEY and CDR2 SVGAGI. V shed 5 bases and J shed 5 bases, with 12 bases lying between them. This CDR3 comprises 13 residues. CDR3 DNA: TGTGCCAGCAGTCAACCCGGGGGGACTGAAGCTTTCTTT. This translates into CASSQPGGTEAFF.

The chain uses TRBV5-4 and TRBJ2-2; 11 nucleotides agree with TRBD2. The germline V gene encodes CDR1 SGHNT and CDR2 YYREEE (reference sequence). The CDR3 consists of 17 residues. Trimming removed 3 bases from V and 4 bases from J; junction bases left unmatched: 8. The CDR3 loop reads CASSYLAGGLITGELFF. CDR3 DNA sequence: TGTGCCAGCAGCTATCTAGCGGGGGGCCTCATCACCGGGGAGCTGTTTTTT.

V usage is TRBV5-1 and J usage is TRBJ2-7; no reliable D call. The germline V gene encodes CDR1 SGHRS and CDR2 YFSETQ. The ends were cut back, 0 bases at V and 3 bases at J, with 4 bases in the middle. The CDR3 covers 12 residues. For the CDR3, the DNA is TGCGCCAGCAGCTTGGGCGGCTACGAGCAGTACTTC. Its translation is CASSLGGYEQYF.

This sequence joins TRBV5-1 and TRBJ2-1, with TRBD2 matching over 8 bases. The CDR3 extends over 17 amino acids. The germline V gene encodes CDR1 SGHRS and CDR2 YFSETQ. V shed 3 bases, J shed 2 bases, and the junction held 10 bases outside the gene matches. Here the CDR3 DNA reads TGCGCCAGCAGCTCCGATAGTCCGGGGGGGCCCTACAATGAGCAGTTCTTC. Translating gives CASSSDSPGGPYNEQFF. Drawing the rest from reference TRBV5-1 and TRBJ2-1, the complete variable domain is KAGVTQTPRYLIKTRGQQVTLSCSPISGHRSVSWYQQTPGQGLQFLFEYFSETQRNKGNFPGRFSGRQFSNSRSEMNVSTLELGDSALYLCASSSDSPGGPYNEQFFGPGTRLTVL.

This clone was counted only a few times. J is TRBJ2-7 and V is TRBV4-3; the match to TRBD1 covers 7 bases. The CDR3 has 15 amino acids. The germline V gene has CDR1 LGHNA and CDR2 YSLEER. The V and J ends lost 3 bases and 4 bases, in that order; junction bases with no gene match: 9. The CDR3 sequence: CASSHSWTGEYEQYF. CDR3 DNA sequence: TGCGCCAGCAGCCACTCATGGACAGGCGAATACGAGCAGTACTTC.

This chain uses TRBV11-2 with TRBJ2-5; the D gene is possibly TRBD2 (7 bases). Trimming removed 0 bases from V and 4 bases from J, with 27 bases in between. This CDR3 has 20 amino acids. Germline CDR1 reads SGHAT; CDR2 reads FQNNGV. The CDR3 DNA is TGTGCCAGCAGCTTAGAGGGCCTCCCATTGACAGGACCGGGGGGAGAGACCCAGTACTTC. Residues: CASSLEGLPLTGPGGETQYF.

V and J are TRBV2 and TRBJ2-2; D may be TRBD1 (7 bases). V lost 8 bases and J 8 bases, leaving 15 bases between the germline ends. The germline CDR1 and CDR2 sequences are SNHLY and FYNNEI. CDR3 size: 13 residues. Here the CDR3 DNA reads TGTGCCAGCGGGGGGACAGATGGTGGGGAGCTGTTTTTT. Its translation: CASGGTDGGELFF.

The V gene is TRBV7-2, the J gene TRBJ2-1; D gene unclear. There are 13 residues in the CDR3. From germline, CDR1 is SGHTA and CDR2 FQGNSA. V was clipped by 0 bases and J by 15 bases, with 15 bases between them. The CDR3 here is CASSLAFITPTFF. CDR3 DNA: TGTGCCAGCAGCTTAGCGTTCATCACACCCACGTTCTTC.

The chain combines TRBV6-1 with TRBJ2-3; 11 bases line up with TRBD2. The germline gives CDR1 MNHNS, CDR2 SASEGT. This CDR3 contains 15 residues. Losses at the gene ends were 7 bases for V and 3 bases for J; bases not matched to a gene: 6. This CDR3 is CASKTSGSGTDTQYF. In DNA form, the CDR3 reads TGTGCCAGCAAAACTAGCGGGAGTGGAACAGATACGCAGTATTTT.